These T cell receptor beta chains were read from a single sample in a study of CD4+ T cells in melanoma. Here immunoSEQ multiplex PCR was the method, and the copy in TCRdb shows in-frame clones only, minus some. The data contain more than 110,000 clones, around 90% of them singletons. The receptors derive from a human donor with melanoma. Both conserved end residues are part of each CDR3. The order of the fields is V gene, D gene, J gene, clone size, CDR3 protein, CDR3 DNA. D genes are given only for firm matches. A row's size may be missing; if present it is once, few, many or a size class.

TRBV7-2	-	TRBJ1-1	-	CASSLVLVGAFF	TGTGCCAGCAGCTTAGTCTTGGTAGGAGCTTTCTTT
TRBV19	TRBD2	TRBJ2-7	-	CASSRLAGDYEQYF	TGTGCCAGTAGTAGACTAGCGGGGGACTACGAGCAGTACTTC
TRBV7-9	-	TRBJ1-1	-	CASSFWENTEAFF	TGTGCCAGCAGCTTTTGGGAGAACACTGAAGCTTTCTTT
TRBV19	TRBD1	TRBJ2-7	-	CASSIAGGYSYEQYF	TGTGCCAGTAGTATAGCAGGGGGTTACTCCTACGAGCAGTACTTC
TRBV6-1	-	TRBJ1-4	-	CASNGGTNEKLFF	TGTGCCAGCAATGGCGGGACTAATGAAAAACTGTTTTTT
TRBV7-9	-	TRBJ2-6	-	CASSLKSSGANVLTF	TGTGCCAGCAGCTTGAAGAGCTCTGGGGCCAACGTCCTGACTTTC
TRBV7-8	-	TRBJ1-5	once	CASSSQTNQPQHF	TGTGCCAGCAGCTCCCAAACGAATCAGCCCCAGCATTTT
TRBV2	-	TRBJ1-1	-	CASSPLSGPRGNTEAFF	TGTGCCAGCAGTCCCCTGTCCGGGCCCCGGGGGAACACTGAAGCTTTCTTT
TRBV9	-	TRBJ1-2	-	CASSPYTKPNYGYTF	TGTGCCAGCAGCCCTTACACCAAGCCTAACTATGGCTACACCTTC
TRBV27	TRBD1	TRBJ1-6	-	CASSPGTGTTYNSPLHF	TGTGCCAGCAGTCCCGGGACAGGGACCACCTATAATTCACCCCTCCACTTT
TRBV2	-	TRBJ2-5	-	CASSDRGMGETQYF	TGTGCCAGCAGTGACCGGGGAATGGGAGAGACCCAGTACTTC
TRBV30	TRBD1	TRBJ1-2	-	CAWRPTGGGYGYTF	TGTGCCTGGCGTCCCACAGGGGGCGGCTATGGCTACACCTTC
TRBV2	TRBD2	TRBJ2-3	-	CASSRTSGADTQYF	TGTGCCAGCAGTAGGACTAGCGGGGCAGATACGCAGTATTTT
TRBV5-3	-	TRBJ1-5	-	CARSLNGGGGQPQHF	TGTGCCAGAAGCTTGAACGGAGGTGGAGGTCAGCCCCAGCATTTT
TRBV11-2	-	TRBJ2-7	-	CASSLGNSYEQYF	TGTGCCAGCAGCTTAGGCAACTCCTACGAGCAGTACTTC
TRBV4-1	-	TRBJ2-1	-	CASSLIPLSVNEQFF	TGCGCCAGCAGCCTCATCCCTCTATCCGTGAATGAGCAGTTCTTC
TRBV6-6	TRBD1	TRBJ1-2	-	CASTQGGISYGYTF	TGTGCCAGCACACAGGGGGGAATAAGCTATGGCTACACCTTC
TRBV10-1	TRBD1	TRBJ2-1	-	CASSWAGTGRNEQFF	TGCGCCAGCAGTTGGGCCGGGACAGGGAGGAATGAGCAGTTCTTC
TRBV5-1	-	TRBJ1-3	-	CASSLPGVGSGNTIYF	TGCGCCAGCAGCTTGCCCGGGGTGGGTTCTGGAAACACCATATATTTT
TRBV5-1	-	TRBJ2-7	-	CASGNVGYEQYF	TGCGCCAGCGGGAATGTGGGGTACGAGCAGTACTTC
TRBV2	TRBD2	TRBJ2-1	once	CASSDKRGAYNEQFF	TGTGCCAGCAGTGATAAGCGGGGGGCCTACAATGAGCAGTTCTTC
TRBV7-2	-	TRBJ1-3	-	CASSPNRNTIYF	TGTGCCAGCAGCCCAAACCGAAACACCATATATTTT
TRBV5-1	TRBD2	TRBJ2-5	-	CASSPLGAGGFQETQYF	TGCGCCAGCAGCCCCCTTGGGGCGGGGGGGTTCCAAGAGACCCAGTACTTC
TRBV27	-	TRBJ2-1	-	CASRKTSFVVNEQFF	TGTGCCAGCAGGAAGACTAGTTTTGTAGTCAATGAGCAGTTCTTC
TRBV6-5	-	TRBJ2-7	-	CASSPGLFSHEQYF	TGTGCCAGCAGCCCAGGGTTGTTCTCCCACGAGCAGTACTTC
TRBV25-1	-	TRBJ2-1	once	CASTPGKTQHNSYNEQFF	TGTGCCAGCACCCCAGGGAAAACCCAACACAACTCCTACAATGAGCAGTTCTTC